These 16 T cell receptor beta chains came from one sample sequenced in a study of blood T cells in healthy people across ages. A sample-barcoded 5' primer and a J-beta primer mix were used in a second PCR of roughly 7 to 11 cycles. TCRdb recomputed calls from the 5' RACE reads with MiXCR, one row per CDR3 protein. The profile shows about 1.7 million distinct CDR3 sequences, 28% of them singletons. Input material: blood. The receptors come from a woman aged 30 to 39 in good health.

For the CDR3, the DNA is TGCAGTGCTAGAGCCCCGGTGGGGAGAACCGGGGAGCTGTTTTTT. It yields the protein CSARAPVGRTGELFF. This chain connects TRBV20-1 to TRBJ2-2; possible D gene TRBD2, 5 bases. Trimming removed 1 base from V and 5 bases from J, with 14 bases in between. The V gene's germline CDR1 is DFQATT and CDR2 SNEGSKA (reference sequence). The CDR3 spans 15 residues.

In its sample, this clonotype was seen many times. This chain joins TRBV6-2 or TRBV6-3 and TRBJ2-7, with 7 bases identical to TRBD1. CDR3 size: 14 residues. The germline V gene encodes CDR1 MNHEY and CDR2 SVGEGT. The junction had 11 bases not matched to a gene; V was cut back by 6 bases and J by 6 bases. The CDR3 nucleotides read TGTGCCAGCAGGGAAACCCCGGGACAGTTCGAGCAGTACTTC. This gives the protein CASRETPGQFEQYF.

The chain has TRBV10-3 and TRBJ2-4, with D perhaps TRBD1 (6 bases). V lost 6 bases, J lost 13 bases, and 22 bases lay in between. Germline V gene lookup returns CDR1 ENHRY and CDR2 SYGVKD. CDR3 length: 14 residues. CDR3 loop: CAIRGDAYAGEQYF. Written as DNA, the CDR3 is TGTGCCATCAGGGGGGACGCGTACGCAGGGGAGCAGTACTTC.

The chain joins TRBV30 to TRBJ2-1; 10 nucleotides agree with TRBD2. Losses at the gene ends were 3 bases for V and 7 bases for J; bases not matched to a gene: 6. The CDR3 loop spans 14 amino acids. Germline V gives CDR1 GTSNPN, CDR2 SVGIG (reference sequence). CDR3 sequence: CAWSPGLARNEQFF. The CDR3 DNA follows: TGTGCCTGGAGCCCGGGACTAGCGAGAAATGAGCAGTTCTTC.

This chain uses TRBV21-1 with TRBJ2-7; the table's D call TRBD1 went unverified against the DNA. TRBV21-1 is described as a pseudogene. CDR3 length: 13 amino acids. The CDR3: CASNGQGHYEQYF. In DNA form, the CDR3 reads TGTGCCAGCAACGGACAGGGGCACTACGAGCAGTACTTC.

This clonotype was detected a few times. The V call is TRBV20-1, the J call TRBJ1-5; 7 nucleotides align to TRBD1. The trim removed 5 bases at V and 7 bases at J, leaving 11 bases unmatched. CDR1 is DFQATT and CDR2 is SNEGSKA in the germline V gene (reference sequence). This CDR3 is 14 amino acids long. CDR3 bases: TGCAGTGCTTTGGGTGTGGCAGGGGGACAGCCCCAGCATTTT. It is translated as CSALGVAGGQPQHF.

This clonotype was observed many times. The V gene is TRBV12-5, the J gene TRBJ2-7; 8 bases map to TRBD1. V was pared by 5 bases and J by 0 bases, with 6 bases of the junction left unmatched. CDR1 is LGHNT and CDR2 is FRNRAP in the germline V gene. This CDR3 has 15 residues. The CDR3 bases are TGTGCTAGTGGTGCCGGACAGGGCTACTCCTACGAGCAGTACTTC. Translating it yields CASGAGQGYSYEQYF.

The chain joins TRBV27 to TRBJ1-2; TRBD1 matches at 9 bases. The CDR3 length is 16 residues. Germline V gene data show CDR1 as MNHEY and CDR2 as SMNVEV (reference sequence). Trimming at V came to 5 bases and at J to 0 bases, leaving 7 bases not matched to a gene. CDR3 coding DNA: TGTGCCAGCAGTCGACGGGGGACAGGGACTAACTATGGCTACACCTTC. Its protein is CASSRRGTGTNYGYTF.

This clonotype was found a few times. This chain connects TRBV18 to TRBJ2-7, with 8 positions matching TRBD1. J was trimmed by 5 bases and V by 6 bases; bases with no gene match: 12. The CDR3 is made up of 15 amino acids. Germline V gene sequence: CDR1 KGHSH, CDR2 LQKENI. The CDR3 is CASSRGTGPSDEQYF. The CDR3 region has the DNA TGTGCCAGCTCCCGCGGGACAGGACCGTCGGACGAGCAGTACTTC.

The rearrangement uses TRBV6-2 or TRBV6-3 and TRBJ1-5; 9 bases match TRBD1. Germline V CDR1 and CDR2: MNHEY, SVGEGT. J lost 4 bases, V lost 6 bases, and 10 bases had no gene match. The CDR3 covers 16 residues. CDR3 nucleotides: TGTGCCAGCAGACCGGGCGGACAGGGGAAGAATCAGCCCCAGCATTTT. Encoded protein: CASRPGGQGKNQPQHF.

CDR3 nucleotide sequence: TGCAGTGCTAGCTCCTCGGACAGGGGGCCTGAGCAGTTCTTC. This gives the protein CSASSSDRGPEQFF. The chain couples TRBV20-1 to TRBJ2-1; 11 bases map to TRBD1. The ends lost 3 bases at V and 9 bases at J; junction bases unmatched: 7. CDR1 and CDR2 from the germline V gene are DFQATT and SNEGSKA (reference sequence). This CDR3 has 14 residues.

This rearrangement joins TRBV4-1 to TRBJ2-7; the D is unclear. V was cut by 2 bases and J by 1 base, with 12 bases left in between. Germline V gives CDR1 MGHRA, CDR2 YSYEKL. There are 15 residues in the CDR3. In DNA form, the CDR3 reads TGCGCCAGCAGCCAAACCGAGGACGGGTCCTACGAGCAGTACTTC. Its protein is CASSQTEDGSYEQYF.

The chain recombines TRBV27 with TRBJ2-5; TRBD2 might be the D (6 bases). Trimming stripped 2 bases from V and 11 bases from J, with 12 bases between. The CDR3 has 12 residues. The germline CDR1 and CDR2 sequences are MNHEY and SMNVEV (reference sequence). CDR3 protein: CASSLNGEEQYF. CDR3 coding DNA: TGTGCCAGCAGTTTAAACGGGGAGGAGCAGTACTTC.

This chain connects TRBV7-9 to TRBJ1-1; possible D gene TRBD1, 6 bases. Per the germline V gene, CDR1 is SEHNR and CDR2 is FQNEAQ (reference sequence). The CDR3 is made up of 15 amino acids. Trimming took off 7 bases at V and 1 base at J, with 16 bases between the two ends. CDR3 nucleotides: TGTGCCAGCACCCAGGTGTCGACAGGGAACACTGAAGCTTTCTTT. Protein: CASTQVSTGNTEAFF.

This clonotype has only one observation. The rearrangement joins TRBV6-2 or TRBV6-3 to TRBJ2-3; TRBD2 might be the D (5 bases). The CDR3 is made up of 13 amino acids. Between the trimmed V and J ends, which lost 2 bases and 5 bases, there was a span of 8 bases. Germline assignment: CDR1 MNHEY and CDR2 SVGEGT. In nucleotides, the CDR3 is TGTGCCAGCAGTTACCCAGCGGAAGATACGCAGTATTTT. Protein sequence: CASSYPAEDTQYF.

Regarding this clonotype: A much larger clone differs from this one at a single base, so this may be a read error. The chain has TRBV7-2 and TRBJ2-1; a weak D match, TRBD2 (5 bases). Trimming left V 0 bases short and J 12 bases short, with 9 bases between. The V gene's germline CDR1 is SGHTA and CDR2 FQGNSA. The CDR3 contains 12 residues. CDR3 region: CASSLASSGQFF. CDR3 in DNA: TGTGCCAGCAGCTTAGCTAGCAGCGGGCAGTTCTTC.